This TCR beta chain was sequenced during a study of blood T cell repertoires in COVID-19. Study overall: Some COVID-19 samples were acute and others convalescent; all came from the United States, Italy and Spain.

The assay was immunoSEQ multiplex PCR, and TCRdb's table has in-frame clones only and misses some. This repertoire shows 55,000 to 75,000 clones, approximately 79% found once; its top ten account for 3% to 4%. Germline CDR1 is SGHAT and CDR2 is FQNNGV. This CDR3 contains 16 residues. Deletions cut 3 bases from V and 0 bases from J, with 14 bases between. The source material was peripheral blood. The source is a man aged 55 to 70 with acute or convalescent COVID-19. The chain joins TRBV11-2 to TRBJ2-5; a weak D match, TRBD2 (6 bases). CDR3 coding DNA: TGTGCCAGCAGCTTTTATCCGGGAGCCAACCAAGAGACCCAGTACTTC. Protein product: CASSFYPGANQETQYF.